The TCR beta chain under discussion was sequenced for a study of cytomegalovirus exposure and HLA in healthy donors. Overall study findings and caveats: Most subjects had HLA-A and HLA-B alleles reportedly predicted accurately by TCR beta sequences. Clonal expansion, a later analysis showed, was greater in HLA-associated TCR beta chains than in equally common others. HLA alleles were associated with 15,000 to 20,000 TCR beta sequences in a later analysis at 0.05 false discovery rate. Several of the most significant clusters appeared linked to common viral pathogens, based on a later analysis.

A few counts support this clone. Its antigen is as yet unknown. PCR employed 60 Vbeta and 13 Jbeta primers. The method was immunoSEQ multiplex PCR; TCRdb's version includes in-frame clones alone and lacks a portion of them. The data contain under 150,000 clones, 70% to 80% of them singletons. Sample: PBMCs. This clonotype was obtained from a woman younger than 30 in good health and CMV-seronegative.

CDR3 region: CASSLTTVANTGELFF. In DNA, the CDR3 is TGTGCCAGCAGCCTGACGACAGTTGCGAACACCGGGGAGCTGTTTTTT. The gene calls are TRBV7-3 and TRBJ2-2, with TRBD1 as a possible D gene (5 bases). Trimming removed 5 bases at V and 0 bases at J, with 13 bases between. Germline lookup yields CDR1 SGHTA and CDR2 FQGTGA. This CDR3 spans 16 amino acids.